This T cell receptor beta chain was retrieved from a study of T cell changes during pregnancy in multiple sclerosis. V lost 5 bases to trimming and J lost 3 bases, with 16 bases between them. The germline CDR1 and CDR2 sequences are SGHTA and FQGNSA. The CDR3 runs 15 residues. Profiling relied on immunoSEQ multiplex PCR, and the TCRdb table lists in-frame clones only, not all of them. Altogether about 60,000 clones are present, over 80% being singletons, with the ten largest covering roughly 0.76%. The sequence was obtained from a female donor with multiple sclerosis, enrolled in a pregnancy study. The chain links TRBV7-2 to TRBJ2-5; weak D call: TRBD2 (6 bases). The sample was CD4+ T cells from peripheral blood mononuclear cells, taken in the first trimester of pregnancy. The CDR3 nucleotides are TGTGCCAGCAGCCAAGGGCAGGGAGGTGAAGAGACCCAGTACTTC. Translated, it gives CASSQGQGGEETQYF. The complete variable domain, with remaining parts taken from reference TRBV7-2 and TRBJ2-5, reads GAGVSQSPSNKVTEKGKDVELRCDPISGHTALYWYRQSLGQGLEFLIYFQGNSAPDKSGLPSDRFSAERTGGSVSTLTIQRTQQEDSAVYLCASSQGQGGEETQYFGPGTRLLVL.